This passage covers 10 T cell receptor beta chains from one sample sequenced in a study of neurological immune-mediated disorders. MiXCR, run by TCRdb on the 5' RACE reads, gives a single entry per CDR3 protein. The sample gives roughly 70,000 distinct CDR3 sequences, 4% to 6% of which show up once; less than 3.5% is in the top ten. Sequenced sample: PBMCs. Receptor source: a woman under 40 with multiple sclerosis.

This clonotype has at least ten counts. The genes are TRBV20-1 and TRBJ2-1; the match to TRBD2 covers 7 bases. Losses at the gene ends were 5 bases for V and 4 bases for J; bases not matched to a gene: 11. CDR1 DFQATT and CDR2 SNEGSKA come from the germline V gene (reference sequence). There are 15 residues in the CDR3. For the CDR3, the DNA is TGCAGTGCTTCTATCCCGGGACTACCATACAATGAGCAGTTCTTC. Amino acid sequence: CSASIPGLPYNEQFF.

J is TRBJ1-1 and V is TRBV6-1; the D is unclear. The germline V gene encodes CDR1 MNHNS and CDR2 SASEGT. The CDR3 has 14 residues. The V gene lost 4 bases and the J gene lost 1 base, with 10 bases spanning the gap. The CDR3 nucleotides are TGTGCCAGCAGTGCAGCCAGAGGGAACACTGAAGCTTTCTTT. This codes for CASSAARGNTEAFF.

In its sample, this clonotype was seen a few times. Since a much larger clone is just one base distant, this may be a read error. The V and J genes are TRBV25-1 and TRBJ1-1; D is ambiguous. Trimming removed 3 bases from V and 0 bases from J, with 5 bases in between. The CDR3 is 13 residues long. Germline V gives CDR1 MGHDK, CDR2 SYGVNS. DNA of the CDR3: TGTGCCAGCAGTGAGATTGTGAACACTGAAGCTTTCTTT. This gives the protein CASSEIVNTEAFF.

This clonotype was detected ten times or more. This sequence joins TRBV12-3 or TRBV12-4 and TRBJ2-1; 8 nucleotides line up with TRBD2. Trimming at V came to 3 bases and at J to 8 bases, leaving 12 bases not matched to a gene. The CDR3 length is 16 residues. The CDR3 DNA reads TGTGCCAGCAGTTTTAAGGGAGGCGGGGGGCGGGATGAGCAGTTCTTC. This gives the protein CASSFKGGGGRDEQFF.

With regard to this clonotype: An end of the junction differs from the germline gene, which may be a read error. The V and J genes are TRBV7-7 and TRBJ2-7; D is uncertain. This CDR3 has 13 amino acids. Germline V gene data show CDR1 as SSHAT and CDR2 as FNYEAQ (reference sequence). This CDR3 is CASSRGPLREQYF. CDR3 coding DNA: TGTGCTAGCAGCCGAGGTCCGCTACGGGAGCAGTACTTC.

There are many counts of this clonotype. The chain uses TRBV20-1 and TRBJ2-1; D not certain. The length of the CDR3 is 13 residues. Germline values: CDR1 DFQATT, CDR2 SNEGSKA (reference sequence). Trimming cost V 4 bases and J 4 bases, with 11 bases left between them. CDR3 region: CSAMENGYNEQFF. Here the CDR3 DNA reads TGCAGTGCTATGGAGAACGGGTACAATGAGCAGTTCTTC.

Only a few counts were recorded for this clonotype. The chain carries TRBV5-1 and TRBJ2-7, with 7 bases fitting TRBD2. CDR3 length equals 14 residues. With 3 bases clipped from V and 3 bases from J, the junction kept 6 bases outside the gene matches. Germline CDR1 is SGHRS and CDR2 is YFSETQ. The CDR3 sequence: CASSYGLGCYEQYF. The CDR3 nucleotides read TGCGCCAGCAGCTACGGACTAGGTTGCTACGAGCAGTACTTC.

This clonotype was picked up a small number of times. The V call is TRBV20-1, the J call TRBJ1-2; a weak D match, TRBD1 (6 bases). Germline V gene data show CDR1 as DFQATT and CDR2 as SNEGSKA (reference sequence). With 2 bases removed from V and 5 bases from J, the gap between germline ends came to 15 bases. The CDR3 loop spans 14 amino acids. The CDR3 reads CSARPNGQSYGYTF. CDR3 in DNA: TGCAGTGCTAGACCGAACGGACAGTCGTATGGCTACACCTTC.

This chain links TRBV20-1 with TRBJ2-2; 7 bases match TRBD1. Germline values: CDR1 DFQATT, CDR2 SNEGSKA (reference sequence). Trimming cost V 0 bases and J 4 bases; bases outside gene matches: 8. The CDR3 runs 16 residues. The CDR3 protein is CSARDAGPGGTGELFF. The CDR3 DNA sequence: TGCAGTGCTAGAGATGCCGGGCCAGGGGGCACCGGGGAGCTGTTTTTT.

Ten or more counts support this clonotype. Here the CDR3 DNA reads TGTGCCAGCAGCGGGGCGGGGCGGGATCAGCCCCAGCATTTT. Amino acids: CASSGAGRDQPQHF. The chain recombines TRBV5-6 with TRBJ1-5; TRBD1 is a possible D gene (5 bases). The V gene lost 4 bases and the J gene lost 5 bases, with 13 bases spanning the gap. Per germline, CDR1 SGHDT and CDR2 YYEEEE. This CDR3 has 14 amino acids.